This TCR beta chain stems from a study of persistence of HIV-infected CD4 T cells. Study in general: Median time on suppressive ART was seven to eight years.

Study outcomes and limitations: Degenerate expanded CDR3beta sequences were enriched among CMV- and Gag-responding cells.

Sequencing used immunoSEQ version 4 in survey mode. Method: immunoSEQ multiplex PCR; TCRdb's copy keeps in-frame clones and lacks some. The table lists around 42,000 clones, approximately 80% of them singletons. With regard to this clone: Its antigen remains unidentified.

Germline-derived CDR1 and CDR2 are LGHNA and YNFKEQ. V was cut by 0 bases and J by 7 bases, with 16 bases left in between. This CDR3 has 17 amino acids. Overlapping HIV-1 Gag 15-mer peptides at approximately 0.96 ug per peptide per mL were used. CD40L-negative CD69-negative CD45RO-high memory CD4+ T cells were sorted as populations depleted of antigen-responding cells. CD4+ T cell counts exceeded 400 cells/uL; CMV serology was positive. The gene calls are TRBV4-2 and TRBJ1-6, with TRBD1 as a possible D gene (6 bases). This specimen was CD4+ T cells sorted from PBMCs after approximately 19-hour stimulation, taken from a patient who received antiretroviral therapy. The clonotype originates from an adult man with HIV who was CMV-seropositive. The CDR3, as DNA: TGTGCCAGCAGCCAAGATGGCCCGGGGGCGGGGAATTCACCCCTCCACTTT. Translated: CASSQDGPGAGNSPLHF.